This T cell receptor (beta chain) was retrieved from a study of cytomegalovirus exposure and HLA in healthy donors. The CDR3 sequence is 14 residues long. Germline CDR1 MNHEY, CDR2 SVGAGI. V was pared by 5 bases and J by 4 bases, with 14 bases between. With 60 Vbeta and 13 Jbeta primers, the PCR was carried out. The data were produced by immunoSEQ multiplex PCR, yet TCRdb's version contains in-frame clones alone and is incomplete. The sample has 150,000 to 200,000 clones, around 83% seen once. This clone was seen once. The sequenced sample consisted of PBMCs. This sequence joins TRBV6-5 and TRBJ2-5; D might be TRBD2 (7 bases). The receptor comes from a man over 45 in good health and CMV-seronegative. The CDR3 spells CASSTGGRRETQYF. The CDR3 DNA is TGTGCCAGCAGTACGGGGGGCCGCAGAGAGACCCAGTACTTC.